The entry below describes one T cell receptor beta chain. This receptor's antigen is unknown. No much larger clone is present one base from it, and per-base qualities are unavailable. TCRbeta CDR3 regions were amplified from genomic DNA by means of the immunoSEQ Assay, a bias-controlled multiplex PCR. Per the authors' processing: Within the assay, amplification of reference gene primers was used to estimate how many nucleated cells each sample contained. To quantify the absolute abundance of each unique TCRbeta CDR3 rearrangement, sequence reads were collapsed and filtered. For each sample, productive Simpson clonality was calculated as the square root of Simpson's diversity index across productive rearrangements. In its TCRdb copy, this immuneACCESS table keeps in-frame sequences only and misses some clones. Where compared with another copy, unresolved V genes explain less than half of these, and the others have no known cause. From that table come the V and J calls and clone size; the DNA was used to work out D and trimming. The sample table records about 310,000 clones; 90% of these occur just once. Of the sample, around 0.93% falls within the top ten clones.

These data are taken from a study of blood T cell repertoires in COVID-19 (dated by TCRdb to the early 2020s). Study-wide context: The collaborator samples originated in the United States, Italy and Spain and spanned the acute and convalescent phases of COVID-19. Subjects who had been exposed to COVID-19, were actively infected with it, or had recovered from it provided the deeply sampled blood TCRbeta repertoires that made up the dataset. A freely available public database, intended as a resource for researchers studying the immune response to SARS-CoV-2, is where the repertoires were released. The prospective study material was composed of cDNA or gDNA derived from T cells, B-cell-depleted T cells, or PBMCs. Where available, HLA class I and class II types were taken from metadata supplied by the sample provider and were not determined by assay-based typing. Sample metadata almost always included a de-identified subject ID, COVID-19 status, age in years and sex. Samples came from the ongoing ImmuneRACE study (first 160 participants) plus 1,254 subjects from 6 global collaborators. Summary of the overall study and its limitations: The quantity of clinical and demographic metadata differed by source and by participant and was supplied without curation.

Trimming removed 0 bases from V and 2 bases from J, leaving 6 bases between the germline ends. The CDR3 sequence holds 14 residues, the cysteine and phenylalanine included. Only CDR3 DNA remains: 42 bases, in frame from the first base. Taken from the germline V gene, the CDR1 and CDR2 loops are KGHDR and SFDVKD. One collaborating source in Seattle enrolled patients during active infection and followed them longitudinally through the course of disease. Each collaborating institution followed its own protocols to collect whole blood in K2EDTA tubes. For TCRbeta analysis, collaborator samples were shipped as frozen whole blood, as isolated PBMCs, or as DNA extracted from either sample type.

This TCR derives from a woman in her 40s with COVID-19, enrolled during active disease. The sample consisted of peripheral blood. This sequence uses TRBV24-1 and TRBJ1-2; a confident D gene designation cannot be given. For the CDR3, the sequence is CATSDLRRNYGYTF. The bases read TGTGCCACCAGTGATTTGAGGAGGAACTATGGCTACACCTTC.